This T cell receptor beta chain was recovered during a study of blood T cell repertoires in COVID-19. Libraries were prepared by immunoSEQ multiplex PCR; TCRdb keeps only in-frame clonotypes and omits some of them. The data hold a few hundred thousand clones, with 85% observed a single time. The V and J ends lost 4 bases and 6 bases, in that order; junction bases with no gene match: 20. Germline V gives CDR1 SGHTA, CDR2 FQGTGA. CDR3 length: 19 amino acids. This TCR derives from a young woman with acute or convalescent COVID-19. What was sequenced was peripheral blood. The chain has TRBV7-3 and TRBJ2-3; 9 nucleotides align to TRBD2. This CDR3 is CASSSPGGGAGGPRDTQYF. Written as DNA, the CDR3 is TGTGCCAGCAGCTCGCCCGGCGGCGGAGCGGGGGGACCTAGGGATACGCAGTATTTT.